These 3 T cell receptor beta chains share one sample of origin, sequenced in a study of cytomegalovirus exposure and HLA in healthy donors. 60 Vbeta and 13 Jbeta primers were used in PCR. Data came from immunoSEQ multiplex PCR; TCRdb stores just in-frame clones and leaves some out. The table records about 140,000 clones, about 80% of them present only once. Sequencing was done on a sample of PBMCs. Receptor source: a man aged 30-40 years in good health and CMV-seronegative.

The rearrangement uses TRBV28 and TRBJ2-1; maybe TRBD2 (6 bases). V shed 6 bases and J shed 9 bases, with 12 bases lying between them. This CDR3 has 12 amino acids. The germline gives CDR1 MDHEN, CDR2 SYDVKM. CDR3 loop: CASRRLGVEQFF. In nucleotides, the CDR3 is TGTGCCAGCAGGCGACTAGGGGTTGAGCAGTTCTTC.

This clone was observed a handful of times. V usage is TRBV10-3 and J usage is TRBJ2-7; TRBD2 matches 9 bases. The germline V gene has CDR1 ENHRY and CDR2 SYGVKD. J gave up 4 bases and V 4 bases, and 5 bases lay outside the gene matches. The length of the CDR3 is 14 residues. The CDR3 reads CAISGWTSEYEQYF. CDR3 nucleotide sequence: TGTGCCATCAGTGGCTGGACTAGCGAATACGAGCAGTACTTC.

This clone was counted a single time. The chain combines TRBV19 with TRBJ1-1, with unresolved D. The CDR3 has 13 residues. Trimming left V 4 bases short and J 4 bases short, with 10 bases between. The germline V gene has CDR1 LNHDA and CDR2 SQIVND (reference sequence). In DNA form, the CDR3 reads TGTGCCAGTAGTACAACATCCGCCACTGAAGCTTTCTTT. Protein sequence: CASSTTSATEAFF. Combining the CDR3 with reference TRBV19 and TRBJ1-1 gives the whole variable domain DGGITQSPKYLFRKEGQNVTLSCEQNLNHDAMYWYRQDPGQGLRLIYYSQIVNDFQKGDIAEGYSVSREKKESFPLTVTSAQKNPTAFYLCASSTTSATEAFFGQGTRLTVV.